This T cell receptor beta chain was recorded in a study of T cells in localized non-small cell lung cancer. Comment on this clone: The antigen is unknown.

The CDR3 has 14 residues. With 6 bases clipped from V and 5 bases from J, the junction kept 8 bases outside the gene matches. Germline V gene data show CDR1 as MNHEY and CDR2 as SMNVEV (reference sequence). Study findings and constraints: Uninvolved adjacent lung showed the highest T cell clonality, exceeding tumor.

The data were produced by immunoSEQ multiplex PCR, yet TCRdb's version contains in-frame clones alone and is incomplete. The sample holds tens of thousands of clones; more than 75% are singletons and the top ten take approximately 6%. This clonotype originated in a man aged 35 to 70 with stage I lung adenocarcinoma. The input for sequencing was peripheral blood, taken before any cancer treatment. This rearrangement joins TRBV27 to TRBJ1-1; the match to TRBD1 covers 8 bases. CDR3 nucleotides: TGTGCCAGCAGACCAGGGGGCTCGATAACTGAAGCTTTCTTT. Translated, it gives CASRPGGSITEAFF.